This T cell receptor beta chain derives from a study of blood T cell repertoires in COVID-19. The CDR3 is 14 residues long. The germline CDR1 and CDR2 sequences are SGHVS and FQNEAQ. Trimming removed 0 bases at V and 7 bases at J, with 7 bases between. This table comes from immunoSEQ multiplex PCR, and its TCRdb copy is limited to in-frame clones, with some not included. The profile shows about 66,000 clones, about 91% of them singletons. This clonotype originated in a human donor in a cohort sampled during active COVID-19. Material for sequencing was peripheral blood. The V and J genes are TRBV7-8 and TRBJ1-6; unclear D gene. Here the CDR3 DNA reads TGTGCCAGCAGCTTAGCGCTGCAGAATTCACCCCTCCACTTT. This sequence encodes CASSLALQNSPLHF.